This TCR beta chain is from a study of post-analysis software for immune sequencing data. General study points: There were a few TRBV segments more frequent in patients than controls, and TRBV5-6, TRBV5-1 and TRBV20-1 were among them.

This CDR3 has 15 amino acids. CDR1 and CDR2 (germline): KGHSH, LQKENI. Comment on this clonotype: Its antigen is not known.

Every TCR beta cDNA library bore unique molecular identifiers. Each CDR3 protein gets one entry after TCRdb re-called the PCR reads with MiXCR. Of approximately 440,000 distinct CDR3 sequences in the sample, under 55% were seen once. The chain couples TRBV18 to TRBJ2-7; possible D gene TRBD1, 5 bases. The J call may be faulty, since TRBJ2-5 better matches the DNA end. Sequencing input: blood. This clonotype was sampled from a girl aged 5 to 17 with multiple sclerosis. This chain's CDR3 is CASSTDQGSRKTQYF. In nucleotides, the CDR3 is TGTGCCAGCTCTACGGACCAGGGAAGTCGTAAGACCCAGTACTTC.